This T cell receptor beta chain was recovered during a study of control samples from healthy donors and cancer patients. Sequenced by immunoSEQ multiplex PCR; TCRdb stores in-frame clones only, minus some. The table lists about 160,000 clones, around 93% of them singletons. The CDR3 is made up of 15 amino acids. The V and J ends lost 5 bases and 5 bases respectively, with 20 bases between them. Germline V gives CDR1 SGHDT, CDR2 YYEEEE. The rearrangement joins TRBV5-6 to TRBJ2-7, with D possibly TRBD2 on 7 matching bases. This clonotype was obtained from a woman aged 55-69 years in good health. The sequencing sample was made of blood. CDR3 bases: TGTGCCAGCAGGGCGTGGAGGGGGGGCCGGCACGAGCAGTACTTC. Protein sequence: CASRAWRGGRHEQYF.